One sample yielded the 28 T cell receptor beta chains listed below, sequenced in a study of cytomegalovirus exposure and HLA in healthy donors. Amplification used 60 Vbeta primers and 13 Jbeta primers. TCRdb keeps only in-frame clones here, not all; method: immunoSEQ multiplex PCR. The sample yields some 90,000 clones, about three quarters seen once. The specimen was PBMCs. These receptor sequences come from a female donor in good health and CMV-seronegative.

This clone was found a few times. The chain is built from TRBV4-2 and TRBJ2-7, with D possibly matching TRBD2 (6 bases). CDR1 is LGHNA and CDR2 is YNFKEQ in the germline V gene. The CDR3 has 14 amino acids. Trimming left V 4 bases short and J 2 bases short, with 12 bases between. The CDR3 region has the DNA TGTGCCAGCAGCCGCCGGGACTTACCCTACGAGCAGTACTTC. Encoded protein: CASSRRDLPYEQYF.

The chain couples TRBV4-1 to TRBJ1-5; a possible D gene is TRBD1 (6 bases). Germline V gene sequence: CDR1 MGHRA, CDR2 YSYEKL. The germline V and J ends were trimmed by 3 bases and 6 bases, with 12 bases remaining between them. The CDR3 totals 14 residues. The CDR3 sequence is CASSHDRSAQPQHF. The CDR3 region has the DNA TGCGCCAGCAGCCACGACAGGTCGGCTCAGCCCCAGCATTTT.

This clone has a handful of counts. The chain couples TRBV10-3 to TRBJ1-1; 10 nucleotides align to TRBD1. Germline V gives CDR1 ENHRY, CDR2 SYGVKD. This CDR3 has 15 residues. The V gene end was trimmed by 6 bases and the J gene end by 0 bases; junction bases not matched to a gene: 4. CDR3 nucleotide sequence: TGTGCCATCAGAGCGGACAGGGGGGTGAACACTGAAGCTTTCTTT. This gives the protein CAIRADRGVNTEAFF.

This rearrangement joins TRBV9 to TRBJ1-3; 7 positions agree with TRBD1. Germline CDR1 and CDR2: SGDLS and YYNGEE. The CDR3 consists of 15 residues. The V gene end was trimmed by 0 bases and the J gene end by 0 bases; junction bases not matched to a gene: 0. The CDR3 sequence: CASSVGQGSGNTIYF. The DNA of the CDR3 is TGTGCCAGCAGCGTAGGACAGGGCTCTGGAAACACCATATATTTT.

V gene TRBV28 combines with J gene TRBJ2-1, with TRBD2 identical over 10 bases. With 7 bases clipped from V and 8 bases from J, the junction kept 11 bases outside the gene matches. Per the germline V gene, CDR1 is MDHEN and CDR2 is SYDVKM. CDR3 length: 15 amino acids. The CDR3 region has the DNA TGTGCCAGCACCCCTAGCGGGAGCAGTGGCGATGAGCAGTTCTTC. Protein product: CASTPSGSSGDEQFF.

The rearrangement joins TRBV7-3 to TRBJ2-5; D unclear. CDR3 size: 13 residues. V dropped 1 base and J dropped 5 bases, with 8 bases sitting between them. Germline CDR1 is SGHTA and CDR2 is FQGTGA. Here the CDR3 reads CASSLKVGETQYF. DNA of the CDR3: TGTGCCAGCAGCTTAAAGGTCGGGGAGACCCAGTACTTC.

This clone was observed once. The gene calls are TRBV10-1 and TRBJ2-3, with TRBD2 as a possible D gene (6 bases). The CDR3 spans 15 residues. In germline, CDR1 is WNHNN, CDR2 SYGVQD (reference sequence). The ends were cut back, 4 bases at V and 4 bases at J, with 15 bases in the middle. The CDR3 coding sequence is TGCGCCAGCAGTGGAAGTTGGGGGGAACCAGATACGCAGTATTTT. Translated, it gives CASSGSWGEPDTQYF.

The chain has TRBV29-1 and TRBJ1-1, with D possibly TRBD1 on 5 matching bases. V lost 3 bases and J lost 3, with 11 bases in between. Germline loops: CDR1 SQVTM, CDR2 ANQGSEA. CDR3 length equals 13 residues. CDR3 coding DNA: TGCAGCGTTGATCGGGGGTCGTACACTGAAGCTTTCTTT. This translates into CSVDRGSYTEAFF. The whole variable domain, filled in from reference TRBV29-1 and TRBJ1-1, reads SAVISQKPSRDICQRGTSLTIQCQVDSQVTMMFWYRQQPGQSLTLIATANQGSEATYESGFVIDKFPISRPNLTFSTLTVSNMSPEDSSIYLCSVDRGSYTEAFFGQGTRLTVV.

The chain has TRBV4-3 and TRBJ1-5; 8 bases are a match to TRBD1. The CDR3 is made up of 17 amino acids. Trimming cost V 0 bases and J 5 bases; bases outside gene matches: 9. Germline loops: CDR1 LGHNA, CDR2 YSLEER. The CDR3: CASSQEWGLTGDQPQHF. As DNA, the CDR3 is TGCGCCAGCAGCCAAGAGTGGGGGTTGACAGGGGATCAGCCCCAGCATTTT.

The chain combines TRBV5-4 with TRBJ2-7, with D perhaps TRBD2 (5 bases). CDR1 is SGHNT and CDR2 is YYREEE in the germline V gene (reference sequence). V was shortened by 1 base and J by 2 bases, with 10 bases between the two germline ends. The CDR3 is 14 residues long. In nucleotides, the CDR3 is TGTGCCAGCAGCTTGACGGGGAACACCTACGAGCAGTACTTC. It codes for CASSLTGNTYEQYF.

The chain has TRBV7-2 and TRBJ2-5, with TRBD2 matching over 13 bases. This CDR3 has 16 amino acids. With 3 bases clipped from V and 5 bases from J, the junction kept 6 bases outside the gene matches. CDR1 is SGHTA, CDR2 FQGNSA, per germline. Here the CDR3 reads CASSFTSGGARETQYF. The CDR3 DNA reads TGTGCCAGCAGCTTTACTAGCGGGGGGGCCAGGGAGACCCAGTACTTC.

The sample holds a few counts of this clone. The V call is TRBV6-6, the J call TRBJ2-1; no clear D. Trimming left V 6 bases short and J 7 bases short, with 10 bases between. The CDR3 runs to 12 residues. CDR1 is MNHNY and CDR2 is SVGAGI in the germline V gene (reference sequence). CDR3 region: CASSPQANEQFF. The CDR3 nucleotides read TGTGCCAGCAGCCCCCAAGCTAATGAGCAGTTCTTC.

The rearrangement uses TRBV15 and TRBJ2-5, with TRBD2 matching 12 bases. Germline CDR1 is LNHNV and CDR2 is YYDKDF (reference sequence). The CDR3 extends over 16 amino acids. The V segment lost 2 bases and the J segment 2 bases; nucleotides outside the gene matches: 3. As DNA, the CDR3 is TGTGCCACCAGCAGACTGACTAGCGGGGGACAAGAGACCCAGTACTTC. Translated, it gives CATSRLTSGGQETQYF.

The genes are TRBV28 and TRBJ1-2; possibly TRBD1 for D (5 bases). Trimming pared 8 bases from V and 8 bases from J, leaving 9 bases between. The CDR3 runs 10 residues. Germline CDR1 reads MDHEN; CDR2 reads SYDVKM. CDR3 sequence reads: CASPNRGYTF. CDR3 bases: TGTGCCAGCCCTAACAGGGGCTACACCTTC.

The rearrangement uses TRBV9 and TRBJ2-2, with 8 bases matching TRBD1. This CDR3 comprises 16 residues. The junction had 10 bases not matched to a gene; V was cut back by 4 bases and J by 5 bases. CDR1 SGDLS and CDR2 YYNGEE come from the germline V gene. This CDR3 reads CASSPGQGWGTGELFF. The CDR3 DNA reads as TGTGCCAGCAGCCCAGGACAGGGTTGGGGTACCGGGGAGCTGTTTTTT.

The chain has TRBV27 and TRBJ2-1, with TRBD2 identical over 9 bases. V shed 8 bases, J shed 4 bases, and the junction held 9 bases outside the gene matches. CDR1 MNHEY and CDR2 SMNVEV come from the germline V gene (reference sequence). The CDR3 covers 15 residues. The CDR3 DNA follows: TGTGCCAGCCTATTAGCGGGAGCGAATTACAATGAGCAGTTCTTC. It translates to CASLLAGANYNEQFF.

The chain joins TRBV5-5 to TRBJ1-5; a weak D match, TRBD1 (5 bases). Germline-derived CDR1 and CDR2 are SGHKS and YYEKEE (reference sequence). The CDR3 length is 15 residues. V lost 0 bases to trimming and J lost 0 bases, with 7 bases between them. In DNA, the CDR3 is TGTGCCAGCAGCTTGGCAGGGAATAGCAATCAGCCCCAGCATTTT. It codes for CASSLAGNSNQPQHF.

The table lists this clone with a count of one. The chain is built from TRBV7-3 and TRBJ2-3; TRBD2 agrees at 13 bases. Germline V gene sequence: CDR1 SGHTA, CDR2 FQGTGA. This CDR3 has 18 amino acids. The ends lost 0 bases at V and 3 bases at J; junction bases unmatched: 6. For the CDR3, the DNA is TGTGCCAGCAGCTTAACGGGACTAGCGGGGCGGACGACAGATACGCAGTATTTT. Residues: CASSLTGLAGRTTDTQYF.

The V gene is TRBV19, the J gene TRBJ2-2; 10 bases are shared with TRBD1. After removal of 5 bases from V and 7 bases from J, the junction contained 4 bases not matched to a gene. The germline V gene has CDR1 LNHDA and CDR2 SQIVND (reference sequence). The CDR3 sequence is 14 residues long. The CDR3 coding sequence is TGTGCCAGTAGTGTGGGACAGGGGAGCGGGGAGCTGTTTTTT. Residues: CASSVGQGSGELFF.

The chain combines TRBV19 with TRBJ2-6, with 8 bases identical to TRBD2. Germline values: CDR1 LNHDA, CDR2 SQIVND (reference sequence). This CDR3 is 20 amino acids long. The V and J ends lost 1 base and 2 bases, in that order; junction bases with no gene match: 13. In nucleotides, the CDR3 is TGTGCCAGTAGTATAGTATGGCGGGGGGAGTCATATACTGGGGCCAACGTCCTGACTTTC. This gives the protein CASSIVWRGESYTGANVLTF.

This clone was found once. The CDR3 region has the DNA TGTGCCACGAGACTAGCGGGAGTTTTCGGTGAGCAGTTCTTC. Encoded protein: CATRLAGVFGEQFF. This chain connects TRBV10-3 to TRBJ2-1, with 12 bases aligning to TRBD2. Germline lookup yields CDR1 ENHRY and CDR2 SYGVKD. Losses at the gene ends were 10 bases for V and 9 bases for J; bases not matched to a gene: 10. The CDR3 covers 14 residues.

CDR3 sequence reads: CSVETPPDGGNEQFF. The CDR3 nucleotides are TGCAGCGTTGAAACGCCCCCCGACGGAGGCAATGAGCAGTTCTTC. This chain uses TRBV29-1 with TRBJ2-1; weak D call: TRBD2 (5 bases). The CDR3 has 15 amino acids. V was shortened by 2 bases and J by 6 bases, with 17 bases between the two germline ends. Germline V gene data show CDR1 as SQVTM and CDR2 as ANQGSEA.

The CDR3 spells CASSLRPQGWETQYF. The CDR3 DNA sequence: TGTGCCAGCAGCTTGCGGCCACAGGGGTGGGAGACCCAGTACTTC. This chain connects TRBV5-6 to TRBJ2-5; 7 nucleotides align to TRBD1. The CDR3 totals 15 residues. The V gene's germline CDR1 is SGHDT and CDR2 YYEEEE. Losses at the gene ends were 1 base for V and 5 bases for J; bases not matched to a gene: 8.

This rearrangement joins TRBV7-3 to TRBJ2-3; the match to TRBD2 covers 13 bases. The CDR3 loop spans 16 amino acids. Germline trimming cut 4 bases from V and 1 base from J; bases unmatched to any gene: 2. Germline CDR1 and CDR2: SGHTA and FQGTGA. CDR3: CASSSGLAGGTDTQYF. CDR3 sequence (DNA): TGTGCCAGCAGCTCTGGACTAGCGGGGGGCACAGATACGCAGTATTTT.

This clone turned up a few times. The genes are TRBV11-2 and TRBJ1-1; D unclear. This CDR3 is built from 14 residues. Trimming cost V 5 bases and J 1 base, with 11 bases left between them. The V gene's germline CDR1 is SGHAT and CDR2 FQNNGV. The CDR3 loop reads CASSQTPGNTEAFF. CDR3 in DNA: TGTGCCAGCAGCCAAACACCAGGGAACACTGAAGCTTTCTTT.

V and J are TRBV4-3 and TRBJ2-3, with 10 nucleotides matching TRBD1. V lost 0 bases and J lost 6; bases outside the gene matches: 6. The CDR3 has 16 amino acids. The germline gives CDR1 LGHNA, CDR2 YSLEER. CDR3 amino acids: CASSQDGTGVSDTQYF. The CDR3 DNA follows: TGCGCCAGCAGCCAAGACGGGACAGGGGTTTCCGATACGCAGTATTTT.

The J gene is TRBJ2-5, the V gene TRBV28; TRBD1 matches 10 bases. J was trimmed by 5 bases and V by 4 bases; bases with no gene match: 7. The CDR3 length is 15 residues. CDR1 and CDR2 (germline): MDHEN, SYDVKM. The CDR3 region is CASSSPGQGMETQYF. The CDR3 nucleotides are TGTGCCAGCAGTTCCCCGGGACAGGGGATGGAGACCCAGTACTTC.

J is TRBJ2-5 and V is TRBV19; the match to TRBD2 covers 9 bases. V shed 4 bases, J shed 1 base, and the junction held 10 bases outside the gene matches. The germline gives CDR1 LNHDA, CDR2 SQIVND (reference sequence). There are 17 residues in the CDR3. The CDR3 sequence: CASSTLSGGKTQETQYF. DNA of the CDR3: TGTGCCAGTAGTACCCTTAGCGGGGGAAAAACCCAAGAGACCCAGTACTTC.